This paragraph reports one TCR beta chain. This record belongs to a study of OX40 agonist ivuxolimab in advanced cancers. Overall study context: Patients were infused with ivuxolimab every 2 weeks at 0.01 to 10 mg/kg. Three dose-escalation patients had partial responses: one with hepatocellular carcinoma and two with cutaneous melanoma.

CDR1 is MNHNS and CDR2 is SASEGT in the germline V gene. The ends were cut back, 3 bases at V and 2 bases at J, with 3 bases in the middle. The CDR3 loop spans 12 amino acids. The repertoire was sequenced with immunoSEQ multiplex PCR; TCRdb's copy has only in-frame clones and lacks some. Altogether tens of thousands of clones are present, around 89% being singletons, with the ten largest covering around 0.98%. Autoimmune disease history or systemic immunosuppression meant exclusion. This specimen consisted of CD4+ or CD8+ T cells sorted from blood, obtained in a trial of the OX40 agonist ivuxolimab. The chain is built from TRBV6-1 and TRBJ2-3; D is unclear. The clonotype was recovered from an adult with an advanced solid tumor such as melanoma, head and neck, liver or kidney cancer. CDR3 nucleotide sequence: TGTGCCAGCAGTGAGAACACAGATACGCAGTATTTT. It encodes CASSENTDTQYF.